Following are 25 T cell receptor beta chains from one sample sequenced in a study of PD-1 blockade in classical Hodgkin lymphoma. The patients all showed relapse after autologous stem cell transplantation, while their brentuximab vedotin exposure varied. Using immunoSEQ multiplex PCR, the repertoire was profiled, and TCRdb retains in-frame clones only, with some absent. The profile shows approximately 19,000 clones, 77% of them singletons. The sample in question was peripheral blood mononuclear cells (PBMCs), obtained before the second cycle of nivolumab. These TCRs come from a human donor with classical Hodgkin lymphoma.

The chain employs TRBV18 and TRBJ2-7; 12 positions agree with TRBD1. CDR3 size: 16 residues. Per the germline V gene, CDR1 is KGHSH and CDR2 is LQKENI. Unmatched junction bases numbered 10, after V lost 3 bases and J lost 7 bases. CDR3 DNA: TGTGCCAGCTCACCCTTACCGGGACAGGGGGCGAGGGAGCAGTACTTC. Translating gives CASSPLPGQGAREQYF.

This clone was seen a few times. The sample holds other DNA sequences that translate to the same CDR3. This chain links TRBV29-1 with TRBJ1-4; D ambiguous. Germline V gene sequence: CDR1 SQVTM, CDR2 ANQGSEA. V was pared by 3 bases and J by 3 bases, with 8 bases between. The CDR3 spans 13 residues. The CDR3 loop is CSVDGGANEKLFF. In DNA form, the CDR3 reads TGCAGCGTTGACGGTGGGGCTAATGAAAAACTGTTTTTT.

The V call is TRBV6-5, the J call TRBJ2-2; maybe TRBD2 (5 bases). This CDR3 has 14 residues. Trimming cost V 2 bases and J 5 bases, with 9 bases left between them. The germline gives CDR1 MNHEY, CDR2 SVGAGI. In DNA, the CDR3 is TGTGCCAGCAGTTACGACTATCCTACCGGGGAGCTGTTTTTT. Protein product: CASSYDYPTGELFF.

The chain recombines TRBV2 with TRBJ2-3; possibly TRBD1 for D (6 bases). Per germline, CDR1 SNHLY and CDR2 FYNNEI. Trimming removed 1 base at V and 4 bases at J, with 9 bases between. This CDR3 spans 14 amino acids. CDR3 sequence: CASSEGEGADTQYF. CDR3 nucleotides: TGTGCCAGCAGTGAAGGCGAGGGGGCAGATACGCAGTATTTT.

The rearrangement uses TRBV16 and TRBJ2-7; possibly TRBD2 for D (5 bases). V lost 4 bases and J 4 bases, leaving 17 bases between the germline ends. Germline CDR1 reads KGHSY; CDR2 reads FQNENV. This CDR3 is 15 amino acids long. The CDR3 loop reads CASSRQRHSGYEQYF. CDR3 coding DNA: TGTGCCAGCAGCCGACAACGACACTCGGGGTACGAGCAGTACTTC.

J is TRBJ2-1 and V is TRBV2; the match to TRBD1 covers 7 bases. The V gene end was trimmed by 2 bases and the J gene end by 13 bases; junction bases not matched to a gene: 14. This CDR3 contains 15 residues. The germline CDR1 and CDR2 sequences are SNHLY and FYNNEI. The CDR3 bases are TGTGCCAGCAGTGAACATCTTTCTCCGAGACAGGGACAGTTCTTC. Its translation: CASSEHLSPRQGQFF.

J is TRBJ2-3 and V is TRBV19; maybe TRBD2 (7 bases). The germline V gene has CDR1 LNHDA and CDR2 SQIVND (reference sequence). The CDR3 has 14 amino acids. Trimming pared 7 bases from V and 4 bases from J, leaving 15 bases between. The CDR3 protein is CASTTGGRADTQYF. CDR3 DNA: TGTGCCAGTACGACGGGGGGCAGGGCAGATACGCAGTATTTT.

CDR3 sequence: CSFPGDRNTYEQYF. CDR3 bases: TGCAGCTTCCCCGGAGACAGGAACACTTACGAGCAGTACTTC. The rearrangement links TRBV29-1 to TRBJ2-7, with a possible D match to TRBD1 (6 bases). The CDR3 loop spans 14 amino acids. CDR1 SQVTM and CDR2 ANQGSEA come from the germline V gene. Trimming left V 8 bases short and J 4 bases short, with 21 bases between.

The chain uses TRBV11-3 and TRBJ2-2; tentative D call: TRBD2 (5 bases). The CDR3 length is 18 residues. Looked up from germline, CDR1 is SGHNT and CDR2 is YENEEA. V was shortened by 5 bases and J by 2 bases, with 21 bases between the two germline ends. CDR3 in amino acids: CASSPRLGSGSNTGELFF. CDR3 coding DNA: TGTGCCAGCAGCCCCCGTCTTGGGAGCGGCAGTAACACCGGGGAGCTGTTTTTT.

The chain uses TRBV4-1 and TRBJ2-5, with 9 nucleotides matching TRBD2. The length of the CDR3 is 16 residues. Germline V gives CDR1 MGHRA, CDR2 YSYEKL. The V gene end was trimmed by 1 base and the J gene end by 1 base; junction bases not matched to a gene: 4. CDR3 nucleotide sequence: TGCGCCAGCAGCCAAGCCCCTAGCGGGACCCAAGAGACCCAGTACTTC. This sequence encodes CASSQAPSGTQETQYF.

V and J are TRBV21-1 and TRBJ1-5; the table gives TRBD1 as D, unverified against the DNA. TRBV21-1 is deemed a pseudogene. The length of the CDR3 is 15 residues. DNA for the CDR3: TGTGCCAGCAGCGAACCGGGACAGGGGAGCCAGCCCCAGCATTTT. This translates into CASSEPGQGSQPQHF.

This clone was counted between two and nine times. The chain is built from TRBV7-2 and TRBJ1-1, with 8 bases identical to TRBD1. Germline V gene sequence: CDR1 SGHTA, CDR2 FQGNSA. The V segment lost 6 bases and the J segment 6 bases; nucleotides outside the gene matches: 15. The CDR3 totals 16 residues. CDR3 in amino acids: CASRDRGTSGPSEAFF. The CDR3 nucleotides read TGTGCCAGCAGAGACAGGGGCACGTCGGGCCCCTCTGAAGCTTTCTTT.

V is TRBV25-1 and J is TRBJ2-1, with D uncertain. Germline V lookup: CDR1 MGHDK, CDR2 SYGVNS. Trimming removed 1 base at V and 0 bases at J, with 7 bases between. The CDR3 covers 15 residues. CDR3 sequence (DNA): TGTGCCAGCAGTGAATTGGGCGGCTCCTACAATGAGCAGTTCTTC. It codes for CASSELGGSYNEQFF. The complete variable domain, with remaining parts taken from reference TRBV25-1 and TRBJ2-1, reads EADIYQTPRYLVIGTGKKITLECSQTMGHDKMYWYQQDPGMELHLIHYSYGVNSTEKGDLSSESTVSRIRTEHFPLTLESARPSHTSQYLCASSELGGSYNEQFFGPGTRLTVL.

The rearrangement uses TRBV20-1 and TRBJ1-1, with D tentatively TRBD1 (5 bases). The CDR3 extends over 11 amino acids. With 3 bases removed from V and 6 bases from J, the gap between germline ends came to 8 bases. Germline loops: CDR1 DFQATT, CDR2 SNEGSKA (reference sequence). The CDR3 DNA reads TGCAGTGCTAGGAGGGGCGCTGAAGCTTTCTTT. Translating gives CSARRGAEAFF.

The chain links TRBV2 to TRBJ1-3; 7 positions agree with TRBD1. The CDR3 is 16 amino acids. J lost 0 bases, V lost 4 bases, and 6 bases had no gene match. Germline lookup yields CDR1 SNHLY and CDR2 FYNNEI. CDR3 residues: CASSGSGTASGNTIYF. The CDR3 nucleotides are TGTGCCAGCAGTGGGTCCGGGACAGCCTCTGGAAACACCATATATTTT.

The chain links TRBV6-1 to TRBJ2-7; D ambiguous. This CDR3 region has 13 residues. Germline V CDR1 and CDR2: MNHNS, SASEGT. Trimming pared 3 bases from V and 4 bases from J, leaving 10 bases between. CDR3 nucleotide sequence: TGTGCCAGCAGTGATACGAAACATTACGAGCAGTACTTC. Translated, it gives CASSDTKHYEQYF.

CDR3 coding DNA: TGTGCCAGCAGTCCCCGGACGGGCTATGGCTACACCTTC. Protein product: CASSPRTGYGYTF. This chain connects TRBV6-5 to TRBJ1-2; D remains ambiguous. Trimming left V 5 bases short and J 4 bases short, with 11 bases between. CDR3 length: 13 residues. Germline V gives CDR1 MNHEY, CDR2 SVGAGI.

The chain uses TRBV27 and TRBJ1-2; D gene uncertain. This CDR3 has 13 amino acids. V was clipped by 4 bases and J by 5 bases, with 11 bases between them. Germline lookup yields CDR1 MNHEY and CDR2 SMNVEV (reference sequence). CDR3 amino acids: CASSSDRSYGYTF. DNA of the CDR3: TGTGCCAGCAGTTCGGACCGGTCTTATGGCTACACCTTC.

The chain carries TRBV4-1 and TRBJ2-2; D is undetermined. The ends were cut back, 1 base at V and 2 bases at J, with 5 bases in the middle. The CDR3 length is 14 residues. Looked up from germline, CDR1 is MGHRA and CDR2 is YSYEKL. The CDR3: CASSQVDNTGELFF. As DNA, the CDR3 is TGCGCCAGCAGCCAAGTTGATAACACCGGGGAGCTGTTTTTT.

The chain couples TRBV27 to TRBJ1-1; a possible D gene is TRBD1 (5 bases). In germline, CDR1 is MNHEY, CDR2 SMNVEV (reference sequence). V shed 5 bases and J shed 7 bases, with 17 bases lying between them. CDR3 length: 14 amino acids. The CDR3 sequence is CASSGAGRRNEAFF. CDR3 in DNA: TGTGCCAGCAGTGGGGCAGGGCGGAGAAATGAAGCTTTCTTT.

V gene TRBV6-6 combines with J gene TRBJ1-1, with 7 nucleotides matching TRBD1. The CDR3 sequence is 14 residues long. CDR1 MNHNY and CDR2 SVGAGI come from the germline V gene (reference sequence). Trimming at V came to 5 bases and at J to 11 bases, leaving 14 bases not matched to a gene. The DNA for the CDR3 is TGTGCCAGCAGTCCCCGGGACAGCAGGCTGAGGGCTTTCTTT. This translates into CASSPRDSRLRAFF.

In DNA, the CDR3 is TGCGCCAGCAGCCAAGATACTCCCCCCAGGGGAGGAAGCAATCAGCCCCAGCATTTT. The encoded protein is CASSQDTPPRGGSNQPQHF. This chain uses TRBV4-3 with TRBJ1-5, with D maybe TRBD1 (6 bases). The V gene's germline CDR1 is LGHNA and CDR2 YSLEER. The V end was cut by 0 bases, the J end by 1 base, with 19 bases between. The CDR3 length is 19 residues.

For the CDR3, the DNA is TGTGCCAGCAGTTACTCGTTAGGTGGGGGAGGCTACACCTTC. It specifies CASSYSLGGGGYTF. This chain joins TRBV6-5 and TRBJ1-2, with D perhaps TRBD1 (5 bases). In germline, CDR1 is MNHEY, CDR2 SVGAGI. CDR3 length: 14 residues. V lost 0 bases, J lost 8 bases, and 13 bases lay in between.

The V call is TRBV27, the J call TRBJ2-1; 9 nucleotides line up with TRBD1. Germline CDR1 reads MNHEY; CDR2 reads SMNVEV (reference sequence). The CDR3 runs to 15 residues. Germline trimming cut 5 bases from V and 7 bases from J; bases unmatched to any gene: 9. The CDR3 nucleotides are TGTGCCAGCAGTAGAGGGACAGGGCCATGGAATGAGCAGTTCTTC. Translating it yields CASSRGTGPWNEQFF.

J is TRBJ1-4 and V is TRBV7-2; tentatively, D is TRBD1 (5 bases). V lost 2 bases, J lost 5 bases, and 12 bases lay in between. The CDR3 totals 15 residues. Germline assignment: CDR1 SGHTA and CDR2 FQGNSA. The CDR3 DNA is TGTGCCAGCAGCTTATGGTCCGGGGGAAATGAAAAACTGTTTTTT. Its translation: CASSLWSGGNEKLFF.